Listed here are 2 T cell receptor beta chains from one sample, sequenced in a study of blood T cell repertoires in COVID-19. Produced via immunoSEQ multiplex PCR; TCRdb's table is partial and in-frame only. Of under 55,000 clones listed, about 85% are singletons. The material sequenced was peripheral blood. The receptors originated from a human donor in a cohort sampled during active COVID-19.

A single count supports this clone. The rearrangement uses TRBV27 and TRBJ2-1; maybe TRBD1 (7 bases). The ends were cut back, 5 bases at V and 1 base at J, with 24 bases in the middle. Germline V gene data show CDR1 as MNHEY and CDR2 as SMNVEV (reference sequence). The CDR3 sequence is 19 residues long. The CDR3, as DNA: TGTGCCAGCAGTCCGAATTGGAGGGGGCTCGGGCTATCCTACAATGAGCAGTTCTTC. Translated: CASSPNWRGLGLSYNEQFF.

This chain links TRBV7-2 with TRBJ1-3; D ambiguous. The germline V gene has CDR1 SGHTA and CDR2 FQGNSA. This CDR3 contains 16 residues. V lost 1 base and J lost 0, with 10 bases in between. In DNA form, the CDR3 reads TGTGCCAGCAGCTTAGGCGCGGGCAGCTCTGGAAACACCATATATTTT. Amino acids: CASSLGAGSSGNTIYF.